These 9 T cell receptor beta chains originate from one sample sequenced in a study of T cell responses to AZD1222 COVID-19 vaccine. Repertoires were generated with immunoSEQ multiplex PCR, while TCRdb's copy carries only in-frame clones and drops some. The sample records more than 80,000 clones, about nine tenths being singletons. Sequenced material: peripheral blood, taken on day 0 of AZD1222 vaccination. The receptors shown here come from an adult in good health.

The chain uses TRBV19 and TRBJ1-6, with D possibly being TRBD1 (5 bases). CDR3 length equals 13 residues. V lost 5 bases and J lost 7, with 9 bases in between. Germline V gene data show CDR1 as LNHDA and CDR2 as SQIVND (reference sequence). The CDR3 DNA reads as TGTGCCAGTAGTGACAGACAGAATTCACCCCTCCACTTT. Translated, it gives CASSDRQNSPLHF.

This clone was observed once. This chain links TRBV2 with TRBJ2-1, with 12 positions matching TRBD2. V shed 6 bases and J 9 bases; nucleotides not matched to a gene: 12. The V gene's germline CDR1 is SNHLY and CDR2 FYNNEI. There are 16 residues in the CDR3. The CDR3 nucleotides read TGTGCCAGCAGGCTTGCCGCTAGCGGGGGGGCCATTGAGCAGTTCTTC. Its translation is CASRLAASGGAIEQFF.

The V call is TRBV5-6, the J call TRBJ2-5, with D perhaps matching TRBD1 (6 bases). In germline, CDR1 is SGHDT, CDR2 YYEEEE. This CDR3 spans 13 amino acids. The V end lost 2 bases, the J end lost 2 bases, and 7 bases lay between the germline ends. The CDR3 sequence is CASSFRGQETQYF. The CDR3 DNA sequence: TGTGCCAGCAGCTTCAGGGGACAAGAGACCCAGTACTTC.

This chain links TRBV12-3 or TRBV12-4 with TRBJ1-6, with 9 bases lining up with TRBD1. Trimming cost V 5 bases and J 8 bases; bases outside gene matches: 1. The CDR3 consists of 13 residues. DNA for the CDR3: TGTGCCAGCAGTCGGACAGGGGATTCACCCCTCCACTTT. Translation: CASSRTGDSPLHF.

The gene calls are TRBV5-8 and TRBJ1-1; D is possibly TRBD1 (6 bases). The CDR3 loop spans 12 amino acids. The V gene lost 4 bases and the J gene lost 6 bases, with 10 bases spanning the gap. The germline V gene has CDR1 SGHTS and CDR2 YDEGEE. This CDR3 is CASSPRTAEAFF. The CDR3 DNA is TGTGCCAGCAGCCCCAGGACAGCTGAAGCTTTCTTT.

This chain uses TRBV12-3 or TRBV12-4 with TRBJ1-3; D gene uncertain. The CDR3 has 13 residues. The V end was cut by 7 bases, the J end by 0 bases, with 7 bases between. The CDR3 DNA sequence: TGTGCCAGCACCCCTGACTCTGGAAACACCATATATTTT. Protein product: CASTPDSGNTIYF.

V gene TRBV13 combines with J gene TRBJ2-4, with 11 bases identical to TRBD2. CDR1 is PRHDT, CDR2 FYEKMQ, per germline (reference sequence). The CDR3 extends over 18 amino acids. Unmatched junction bases numbered 10, after V lost 4 bases and J lost 2 bases. The CDR3 loop reads CASSWIAGGPITKNIQYF. The DNA of the CDR3 is TGTGCCAGCAGCTGGATAGCGGGGGGGCCAATTACCAAAAACATTCAGTACTTC.

The chain uses TRBV19 and TRBJ2-3; D call uncertain. The CDR3 has 13 amino acids. V was pared by 4 bases and J by 6 bases, with 11 bases between. Germline-derived CDR1 and CDR2 are LNHDA and SQIVND (reference sequence). CDR3 residues: CASSRNNRDTQYF. CDR3 nucleotide sequence: TGTGCCAGTAGTAGGAATAATAGGGATACGCAGTATTTT.

CDR3 residues: CASARGTDTQYF. CDR3 bases: TGTGCCAGCGCCAGGGGAACAGATACGCAGTATTTT. The rearrangement joins TRBV11-2 to TRBJ2-3, with D possibly TRBD1 on 6 matching bases. Germline lookup yields CDR1 SGHAT and CDR2 FQNNGV. V was trimmed by 8 bases and J by 3 bases, leaving 9 bases between them. The CDR3 covers 12 residues.